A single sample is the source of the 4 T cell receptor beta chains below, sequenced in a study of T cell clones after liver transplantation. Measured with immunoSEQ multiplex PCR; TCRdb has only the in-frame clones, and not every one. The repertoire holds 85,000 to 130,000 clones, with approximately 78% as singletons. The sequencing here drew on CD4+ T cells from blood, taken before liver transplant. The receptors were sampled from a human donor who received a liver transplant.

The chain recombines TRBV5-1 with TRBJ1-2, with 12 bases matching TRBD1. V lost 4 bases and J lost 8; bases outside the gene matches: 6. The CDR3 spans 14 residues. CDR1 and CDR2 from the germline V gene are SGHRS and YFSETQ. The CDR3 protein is CASSPGQGATGYTF. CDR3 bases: TGCGCCAGCAGCCCGGGACAGGGGGCCACCGGCTACACCTTC.

CDR3 bases: TGTGCCAGCAGTGACCCCGGGACTAGTAATTACAATGAGCAGTTCTTC. Protein sequence: CASSDPGTSNYNEQFF. The rearrangement joins TRBV6-1 to TRBJ2-1, with 8 bases fitting TRBD2. The CDR3 has 16 residues. CDR1 MNHNS and CDR2 SASEGT come from the germline V gene. V lost 3 bases to trimming and J lost 4 bases; unmatched junction nucleotides: 8.

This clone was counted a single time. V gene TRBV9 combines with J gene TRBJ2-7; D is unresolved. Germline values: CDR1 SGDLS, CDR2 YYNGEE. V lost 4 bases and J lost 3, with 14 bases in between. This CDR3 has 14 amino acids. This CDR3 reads CASSPTPIRYEQYF. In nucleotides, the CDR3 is TGTGCCAGCAGCCCTACTCCTATCCGCTACGAGCAGTACTTC. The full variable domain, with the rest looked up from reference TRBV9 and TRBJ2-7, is DSGVTQTPKHLITATGQRVTLRCSPRSGDLSVYWYQQSLDQGLQFLIQYYNGEERAKGNILERFSAQQFPDLHSELNLSSLELGDSALYFCASSPTPIRYEQYFGPGTRLTVT.

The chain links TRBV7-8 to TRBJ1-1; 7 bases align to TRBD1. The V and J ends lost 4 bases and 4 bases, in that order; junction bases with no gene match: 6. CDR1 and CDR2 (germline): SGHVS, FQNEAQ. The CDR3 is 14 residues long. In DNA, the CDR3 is TGTGCCAGCAGCTCTACAGGGGAAGGCACTGAAGCTTTCTTT. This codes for CASSSTGEGTEAFF.